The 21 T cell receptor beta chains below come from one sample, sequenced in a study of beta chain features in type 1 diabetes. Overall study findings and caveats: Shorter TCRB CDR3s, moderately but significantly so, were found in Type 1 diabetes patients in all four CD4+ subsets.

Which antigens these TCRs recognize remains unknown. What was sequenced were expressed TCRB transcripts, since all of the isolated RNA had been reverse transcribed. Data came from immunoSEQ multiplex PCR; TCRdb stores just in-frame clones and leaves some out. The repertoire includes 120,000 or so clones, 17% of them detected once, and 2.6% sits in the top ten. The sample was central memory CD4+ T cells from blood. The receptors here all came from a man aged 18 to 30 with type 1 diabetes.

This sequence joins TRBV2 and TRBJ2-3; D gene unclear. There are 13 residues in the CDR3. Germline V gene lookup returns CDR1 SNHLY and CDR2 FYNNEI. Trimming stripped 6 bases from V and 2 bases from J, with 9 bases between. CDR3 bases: TGTGCCAGCAGCGATACTAACACAGATACGCAGTATTTT. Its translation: CASSDTNTDTQYF.

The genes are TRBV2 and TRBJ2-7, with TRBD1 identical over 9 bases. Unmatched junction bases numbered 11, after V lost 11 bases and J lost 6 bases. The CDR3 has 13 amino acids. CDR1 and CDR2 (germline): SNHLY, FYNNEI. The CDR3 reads CACAGTGLSEQYF. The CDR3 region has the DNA TGTGCCTGCGCTGGGACAGGGCTGTCCGAGCAGTACTTC.

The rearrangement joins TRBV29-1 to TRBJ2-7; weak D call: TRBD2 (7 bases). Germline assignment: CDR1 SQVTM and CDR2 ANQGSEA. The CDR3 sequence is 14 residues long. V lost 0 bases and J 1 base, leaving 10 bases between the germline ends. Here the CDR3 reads CSVEDRGGSYEQYF. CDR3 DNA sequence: TGCAGCGTTGAAGATAGGGGGGGATCCTACGAGCAGTACTTC.

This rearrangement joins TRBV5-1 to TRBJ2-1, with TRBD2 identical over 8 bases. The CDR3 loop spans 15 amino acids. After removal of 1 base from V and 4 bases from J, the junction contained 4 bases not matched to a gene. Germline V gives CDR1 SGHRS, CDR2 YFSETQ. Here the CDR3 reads CASSLMASGYNEQFF. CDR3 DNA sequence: TGCGCCAGCAGCTTGATGGCTAGCGGGTACAATGAGCAGTTCTTC.

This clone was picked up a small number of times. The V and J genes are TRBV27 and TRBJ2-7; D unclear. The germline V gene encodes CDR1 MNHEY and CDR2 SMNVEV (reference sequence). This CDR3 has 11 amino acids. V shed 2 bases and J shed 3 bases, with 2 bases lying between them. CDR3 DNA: TGTGCCAGCAGTTTAGTCTACGAGCAGTACTTC. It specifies CASSLVYEQYF.

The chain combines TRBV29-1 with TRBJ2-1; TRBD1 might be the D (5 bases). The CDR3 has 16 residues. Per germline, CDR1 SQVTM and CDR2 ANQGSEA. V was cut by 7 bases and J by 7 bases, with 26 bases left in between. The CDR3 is CSARTSIPTMRNEQFF. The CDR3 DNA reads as TGCAGCGCCCGGACATCAATACCCACCATGAGGAATGAGCAGTTCTTC.

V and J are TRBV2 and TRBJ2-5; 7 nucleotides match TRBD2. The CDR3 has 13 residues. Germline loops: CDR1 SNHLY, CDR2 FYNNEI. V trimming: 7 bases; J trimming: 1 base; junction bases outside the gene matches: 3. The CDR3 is CASTGGVQETQYF. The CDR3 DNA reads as TGTGCCAGCACGGGAGGCGTCCAAGAGACCCAGTACTTC.

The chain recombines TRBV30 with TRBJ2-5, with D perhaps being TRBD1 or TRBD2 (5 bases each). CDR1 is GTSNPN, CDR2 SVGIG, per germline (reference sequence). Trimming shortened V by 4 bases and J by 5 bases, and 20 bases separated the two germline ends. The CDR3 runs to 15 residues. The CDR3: CAWNEGSRGGETQYF. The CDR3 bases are TGTGCCTGGAACGAGGGAAGTAGGGGCGGGGAGACCCAGTACTTC.

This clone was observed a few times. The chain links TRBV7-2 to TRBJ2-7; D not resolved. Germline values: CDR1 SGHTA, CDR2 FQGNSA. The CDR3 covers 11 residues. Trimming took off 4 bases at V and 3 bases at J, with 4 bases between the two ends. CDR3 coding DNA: TGTGCCAGCAGCTCTAACTACGAGCAGTACTTC. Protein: CASSSNYEQYF.

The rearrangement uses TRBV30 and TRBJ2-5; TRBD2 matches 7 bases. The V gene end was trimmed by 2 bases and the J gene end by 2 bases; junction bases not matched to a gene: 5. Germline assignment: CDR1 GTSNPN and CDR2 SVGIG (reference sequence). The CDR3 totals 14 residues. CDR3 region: CAWSWGGNQETQYF. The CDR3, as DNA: TGTGCCTGGAGTTGGGGGGGGAATCAAGAGACCCAGTACTTC.

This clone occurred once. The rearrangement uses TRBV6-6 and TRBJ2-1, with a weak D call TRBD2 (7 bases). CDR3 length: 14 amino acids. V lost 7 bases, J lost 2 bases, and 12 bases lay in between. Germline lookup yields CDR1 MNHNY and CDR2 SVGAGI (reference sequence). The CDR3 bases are TGTGCCAGCACCTTAGGGGGGGCCTACAATGAGCAGTTCTTC. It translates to CASTLGGAYNEQFF.

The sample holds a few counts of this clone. The CDR3 coding sequence is TGCGCCAGCAGCCACTCCGGGACAGGGGATGGAGATACGCAGTATTTT. It yields the protein CASSHSGTGDGDTQYF. The chain joins TRBV4-1 to TRBJ2-3; TRBD1 aligns across 10 bases. CDR3 length: 16 amino acids. Germline values: CDR1 MGHRA, CDR2 YSYEKL. J gave up 5 bases and V 3 bases, and 8 bases lay outside the gene matches.

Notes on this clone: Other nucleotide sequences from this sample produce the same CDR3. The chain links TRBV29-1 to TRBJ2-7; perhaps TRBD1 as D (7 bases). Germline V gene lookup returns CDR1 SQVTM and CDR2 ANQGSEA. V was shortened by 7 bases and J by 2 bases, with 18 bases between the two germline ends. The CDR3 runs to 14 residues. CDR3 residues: CSAGRPGGTYEQYF. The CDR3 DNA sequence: TGCAGCGCGGGGAGGCCAGGGGGAACCTACGAGCAGTACTTC.

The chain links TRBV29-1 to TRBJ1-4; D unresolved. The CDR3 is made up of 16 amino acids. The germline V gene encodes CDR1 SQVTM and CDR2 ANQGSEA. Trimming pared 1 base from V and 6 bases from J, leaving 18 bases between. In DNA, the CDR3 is TGCAGCGTTGAAGTCGCGGTAGCAGAAGAACATGAAAAACTGTTTTTT. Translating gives CSVEVAVAEEHEKLFF.

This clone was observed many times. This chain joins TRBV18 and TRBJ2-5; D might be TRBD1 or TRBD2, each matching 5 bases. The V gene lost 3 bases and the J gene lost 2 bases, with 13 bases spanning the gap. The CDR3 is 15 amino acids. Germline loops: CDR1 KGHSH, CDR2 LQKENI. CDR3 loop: CASSPLGRNQETQYF. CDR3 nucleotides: TGTGCCAGCTCACCGCTGGGACGGAATCAAGAGACCCAGTACTTC.

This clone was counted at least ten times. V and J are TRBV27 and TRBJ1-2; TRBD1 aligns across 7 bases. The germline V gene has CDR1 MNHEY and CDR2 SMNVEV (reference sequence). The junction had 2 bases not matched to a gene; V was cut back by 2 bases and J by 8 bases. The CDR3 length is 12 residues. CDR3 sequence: CASSLQGEGYTF. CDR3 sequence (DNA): TGTGCCAGCAGTTTACAGGGGGAAGGCTACACCTTC.

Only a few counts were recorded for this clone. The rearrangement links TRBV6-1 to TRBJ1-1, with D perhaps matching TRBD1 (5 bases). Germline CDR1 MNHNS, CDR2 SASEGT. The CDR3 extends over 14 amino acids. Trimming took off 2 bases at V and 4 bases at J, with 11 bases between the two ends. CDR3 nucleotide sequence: TGTGCCAGCAGTGAAAGCGGGAGGGGCACTGAAGCTTTCTTT. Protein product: CASSESGRGTEAFF.

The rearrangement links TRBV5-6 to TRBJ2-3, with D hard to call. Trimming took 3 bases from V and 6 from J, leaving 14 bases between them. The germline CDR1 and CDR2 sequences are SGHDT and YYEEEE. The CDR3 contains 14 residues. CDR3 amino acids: CASSSPAFTDTQYF. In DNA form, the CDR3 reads TGTGCCAGCAGCTCCCCGGCATTTACGGATACGCAGTATTTT.

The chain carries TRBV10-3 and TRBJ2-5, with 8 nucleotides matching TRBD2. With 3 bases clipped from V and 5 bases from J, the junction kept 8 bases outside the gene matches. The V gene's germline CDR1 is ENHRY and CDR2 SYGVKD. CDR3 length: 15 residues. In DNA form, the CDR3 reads TGTGCCATCAGTGAATACGGGGGGGCCAGCGAGACCCAGTACTTC. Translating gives CAISEYGGASETQYF.

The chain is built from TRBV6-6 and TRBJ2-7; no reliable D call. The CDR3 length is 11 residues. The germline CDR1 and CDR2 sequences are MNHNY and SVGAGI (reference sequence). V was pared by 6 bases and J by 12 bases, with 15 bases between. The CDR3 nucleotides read TGTGCCAGCAGCCCCGGAGCTTTAGTGTACTTC. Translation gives CASSPGALVYF.

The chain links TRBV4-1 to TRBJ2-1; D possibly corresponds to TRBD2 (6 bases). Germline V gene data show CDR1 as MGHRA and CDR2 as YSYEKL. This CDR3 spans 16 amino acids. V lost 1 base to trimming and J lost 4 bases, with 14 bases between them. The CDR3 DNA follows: TGCGCCAGCAGCCAAGGGGCGGGGAGGACTTACAATGAGCAGTTCTTC. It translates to CASSQGAGRTYNEQFF.